Following are 14 T cell receptor beta chains from one sample sequenced in a study of beta chain features in type 1 diabetes. The antigens of these receptors remain unknown. Reverse transcription of all isolated RNA meant that expressed TCRB transcripts were sequenced. Repertoires were generated with immunoSEQ multiplex PCR, while TCRdb's copy carries only in-frame clones and drops some. The sample carries 95,000 to 150,000 clones, about 17% recorded once. The study's findings and limits: For Type 1 diabetes patients, all four CD4+ subsets carried TCRB CDR3s that were moderately but significantly shorter.

Sequencing input: central memory CD4+ T cells from blood. The receptors derive from a man aged 30-40 years with type 1 diabetes.

A few counts support this clone. The chain has TRBV7-2 and TRBJ2-7; TRBD1 is a possible D gene (7 bases). Germline CDR1 SGHTA, CDR2 FQGNSA. The CDR3 consists of 14 residues. V was trimmed by 6 bases and J by 5 bases, leaving 17 bases between them. The chain's CDR3 is CASRPGGGGDEQYF. As DNA, the CDR3 is TGTGCCAGCAGACCCGGTGGAGGGGGCGACGAGCAGTACTTC.

The chain is built from TRBV6-5 and TRBJ2-1; 7 positions match TRBD2. From germline, CDR1 is MNHEY and CDR2 SVGAGI. Trimming took 9 bases from V and 7 from J; bases not matched to a gene: 15. The CDR3 has 15 residues. CDR3 amino acids: CARGPRRSGENEQFF. CDR3 sequence (DNA): TGTGCCAGGGGGCCAAGGAGGAGCGGGGAAAATGAGCAGTTCTTC.

The chain links TRBV28 to TRBJ2-7, with a weak D call TRBD2 (6 bases). The CDR3 contains 12 residues. Germline-derived CDR1 and CDR2 are MDHEN and SYDVKM. V lost 10 bases, J lost 2 bases, and 12 bases lay in between. This chain's CDR3 is CATRGIAYEQYF. The CDR3 DNA reads TGTGCCACCCGGGGGATTGCCTACGAGCAGTACTTC.

The chain uses TRBV28 and TRBJ1-5; 7 positions match TRBD1. Unmatched junction bases numbered 5, after V lost 2 bases and J lost 7 bases. This CDR3 spans 14 amino acids. Germline CDR1 is MDHEN and CDR2 is SYDVKM. CDR3 nucleotide sequence: TGTGCCAGCAGTTTAGGACAGGCAAGCCAGCCCCAGCATTTT. Amino acids: CASSLGQASQPQHF.

By share, this clone counts as medium-sized. The V and J genes are TRBV15 and TRBJ2-7, with D unclear. Germline CDR1 reads LNHNV; CDR2 reads YYDKDF (reference sequence). Trimming took 4 bases from V and 5 from J, leaving 6 bases between them. The CDR3 runs to 11 residues. CDR3 sequence reads: CATSKYDEQYF. The CDR3 nucleotides read TGTGCCACCAGCAAATATGACGAGCAGTACTTC.

In this sample, this clone turned up a few times. The chain employs TRBV5-1 and TRBJ2-1; 13 bases fit TRBD2. V shed 4 bases, J shed 5 bases, and the junction held 3 bases outside the gene matches. Germline V lookup: CDR1 SGHRS, CDR2 YFSETQ. This CDR3 comprises 15 residues. The CDR3 protein is CASSNGLAGDNEQFF. The CDR3 nucleotides are TGCGCCAGCAGCAACGGACTAGCGGGGGACAATGAGCAGTTCTTC.

This clone was counted ten times or more. The chain recombines TRBV5-1 with TRBJ2-3, with 10 bases aligning to TRBD1. The CDR3 is 16 residues long. V shed 3 bases, J shed 1 base, and the junction held 5 bases outside the gene matches. CDR1 and CDR2 (germline): SGHRS, YFSETQ. The DNA of the CDR3 is TGCGCCAGCAGCTGGGACGGGACAGGGGGCACAGATACGCAGTATTTT. The encoded protein is CASSWDGTGGTDTQYF.

The genes are TRBV30 and TRBJ2-1; D is unclear. Germline lookup yields CDR1 GTSNPN and CDR2 SVGIG (reference sequence). V was trimmed by 1 base and J by 7 bases, leaving 5 bases between them. The CDR3 runs to 11 residues. CDR3 bases: TGTGCCTGGAGTGGGGCGAATGAGCAGTTCTTC. It translates to CAWSGANEQFF.

The V call is TRBV7-9, the J call TRBJ2-7; no definite D call. Trimming removed 0 bases at V and 1 base at J, with 7 bases between. The CDR3 covers 14 residues. CDR1 is SEHNR and CDR2 is FQNEAQ in the germline V gene (reference sequence). The DNA for the CDR3 is TGTGCCAGCAGCTTAGCCCGGAGTTCCTACGAGCAGTACTTC. It is translated as CASSLARSSYEQYF.

This chain joins TRBV7-2 and TRBJ2-5; unclear D gene. The V gene's germline CDR1 is SGHTA and CDR2 FQGNSA. This CDR3 spans 11 amino acids. V shed 3 bases and J shed 6 bases, with 5 bases lying between them. CDR3 nucleotides: TGTGCCAGCAGCTTTTTCCAGACCCAGTACTTC. Its translation: CASSFFQTQYF.

In its sample, this clone was seen a few times. The V gene is TRBV18, the J gene TRBJ2-4; D gene unclear. Trimming stripped 3 bases from V and 2 bases from J, with 14 bases between. Germline assignment: CDR1 KGHSH and CDR2 LQKENI. The CDR3 is 16 amino acids. This CDR3 is CASSPTGQLTKNIQYF. The CDR3 DNA reads as TGTGCCAGCTCACCTACCGGGCAGCTCACCAAAAACATTCAGTACTTC.

Only a few counts were recorded for this clone. The chain employs TRBV29-1 and TRBJ1-2, with 7 bases identical to TRBD1. CDR1 and CDR2 (germline): SQVTM, ANQGSEA. This CDR3 is built from 11 residues. With V trimmed by 5 bases and J by 7 bases, 4 bases remained unmatched. The CDR3 DNA reads as TGCAGCGTTAGACAGGGTTTTGGCTACACCTTC. This encodes CSVRQGFGYTF.

The chain uses TRBV4-3 and TRBJ2-1, with 9 bases lining up with TRBD2. The CDR3 runs 17 residues. The germline V gene encodes CDR1 LGHNA and CDR2 YSLEER. V trimming: 4 bases; J trimming: 8 bases; junction bases outside the gene matches: 15. The CDR3: CASSPRDLAGPSDEQFF. For the CDR3, the DNA is TGCGCCAGCAGCCCGCGGGACCTAGCGGGGCCGTCCGATGAGCAGTTCTTC.

This clone appeared a few times. The J gene is TRBJ2-7, the V gene TRBV29-1, with 7 bases identical to TRBD1. The CDR3 has 12 amino acids. V shed 4 bases, J shed 2 bases, and the junction held 2 bases outside the gene matches. The germline V gene encodes CDR1 SQVTM and CDR2 ANQGSEA. In DNA, the CDR3 is TGCAGCGTTGCTGACAGGGCCTACGAGCAGTACTTC. Translating it yields CSVADRAYEQYF.